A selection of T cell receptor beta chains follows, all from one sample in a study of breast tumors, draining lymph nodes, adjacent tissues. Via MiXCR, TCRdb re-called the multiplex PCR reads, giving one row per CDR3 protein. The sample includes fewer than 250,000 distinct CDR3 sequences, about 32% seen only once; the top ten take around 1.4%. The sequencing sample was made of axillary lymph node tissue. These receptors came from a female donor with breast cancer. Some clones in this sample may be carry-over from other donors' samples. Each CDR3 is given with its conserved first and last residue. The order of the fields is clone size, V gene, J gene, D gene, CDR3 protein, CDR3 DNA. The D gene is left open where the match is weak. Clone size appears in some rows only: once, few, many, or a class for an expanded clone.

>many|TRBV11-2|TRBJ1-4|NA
CASSLSSTNEKLFF
TGTGCCAGCAGCTTATCCTCAACTAATGAAAAACTGTTTTTT
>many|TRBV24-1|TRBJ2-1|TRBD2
CATSDPRTSGLYNEQFF
TGTGCCACCAGTGACCCCCGGACTAGCGGGTTGTACAATGAGCAGTTCTTC
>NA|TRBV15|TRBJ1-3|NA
CATSRGRLTTSGNTIYF
TGTGCCACCAGCAGAGGGCGCTTGACGACCTCTGGAAACACCATATATTTT
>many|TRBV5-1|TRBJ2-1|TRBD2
CASRMPGGPNEQFF
TGCGCCAGCAGAATGCCGGGGGGGCCCAATGAGCAGTTCTTC
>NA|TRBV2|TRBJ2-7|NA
CASSGGPSDEQYF
TGTGCCAGCAGTGGGGGGCCGTCTGACGAGCAGTACTTC
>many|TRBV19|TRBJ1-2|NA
CASSIGTAPNYGYTF
TGTGCCAGTAGTATTGGAACGGCACCTAACTATGGCTACACCTTC
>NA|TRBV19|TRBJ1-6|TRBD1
CASRSPGTGSSYNSPLHF
TGTGCCAGTAGGTCACCCGGGACAGGCAGCTCCTATAATTCACCCCTCCACTTT
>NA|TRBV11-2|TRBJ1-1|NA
CASSFTGINTEAFF
TGTGCCAGCAGCTTTACGGGGATAAACACTGAAGCTTTCTTT
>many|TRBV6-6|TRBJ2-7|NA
CASSHARGTYEQYF
TGTGCCAGCAGTCACGCCCGGGGGACCTACGAGCAGTACTTC
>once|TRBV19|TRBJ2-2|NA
CASSQMTSGELFF
TGTGCCAGTAGTCAGATGACTAGCGGGGAGCTGTTTTTT
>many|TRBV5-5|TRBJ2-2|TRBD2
CASSQHGLSGTSDGTGELFF
TGTGCCAGCAGCCAACACGGCCTTTCCGGGACTAGCGATGGCACCGGGGAGCTGTTTTTT
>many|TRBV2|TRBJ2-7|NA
CASSDNSYEQYF
TGTGCCAGCAGTGACAACAGCTACGAGCAGTACTTC
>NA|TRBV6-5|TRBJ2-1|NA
CASSPTIGVNEQFF
TGTGCCAGCAGTCCGACGATTGGGGTGAATGAGCAGTTCTTC
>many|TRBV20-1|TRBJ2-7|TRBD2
CSARDALAGEKYEQYF
TGCAGTGCTAGAGATGCCCTAGCGGGAGAAAAATACGAGCAGTACTTC
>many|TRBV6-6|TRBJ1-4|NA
CASRERQTNEKLFF
TGTGCCAGCAGAGAGAGACAGACAAATGAAAAACTGTTTTTT
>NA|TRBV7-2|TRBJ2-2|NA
CASSLASGLELFF
TGTGCCAGCAGCTTAGCCTCAGGTTTGGAGCTGTTTTTT
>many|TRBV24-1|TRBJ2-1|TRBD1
CATSGGQGTNNEQFF
TGTGCCACCAGTGGCGGACAGGGAACGAACAATGAGCAGTTCTTC
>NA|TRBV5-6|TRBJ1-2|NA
CASSLVRQGRNGYTF
TGTGCCAGCAGCTTGGTCCGGCAGGGACGGAATGGCTACACCTTC
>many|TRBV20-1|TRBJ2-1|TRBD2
CSAEGLEGSYNEQFF
TGCAGTGCTGAAGGACTAGAGGGCTCCTACAATGAGCAGTTCTTC
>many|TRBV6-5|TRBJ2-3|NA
CASSPGRVFADTQYF
TGTGCCAGCAGTCCGGGTAGGGTTTTCGCAGATACGCAGTATTTT
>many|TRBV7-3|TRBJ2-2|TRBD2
CASSLNSGRGNTGELFF
TGTGCCAGCAGCTTAAATAGCGGGAGAGGTAACACCGGGGAGCTGTTTTTT
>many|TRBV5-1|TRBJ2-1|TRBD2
CASRVLAGDNEQFF
TGCGCCAGCAGGGTCTTAGCGGGAGACAATGAGCAGTTCTTC
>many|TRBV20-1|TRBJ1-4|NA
CSARDRLGASNEKLFF
TGCAGTGCTAGAGATCGATTGGGGGCGAGTAATGAAAAACTGTTTTTT
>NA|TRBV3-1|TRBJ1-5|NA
CASSQDDRNQPQHF
TGTGCCAGCAGCCAGGATGACAGAAATCAGCCCCAGCATTTT
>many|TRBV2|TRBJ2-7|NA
CASSEQSLNEQYF
TGTGCCAGCAGTGAACAGTCCCTTAACGAGCAGTACTTC
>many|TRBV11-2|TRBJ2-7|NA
CASSPQSGPYEQYF
TGTGCCAGCAGCCCTCAGAGTGGACCCTACGAGCAGTACTTC
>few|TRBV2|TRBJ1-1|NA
CASRVRVGEGNTEAFF
TGTGCCAGCAGGGTCCGTGTGGGGGAGGGGAACACTGAAGCTTTCTTT
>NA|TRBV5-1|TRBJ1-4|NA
CASSHGTSGSYEQFFGSPGEKLFF
NA
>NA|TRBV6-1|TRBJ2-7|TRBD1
CASRRSQGVPYEQYF
TGTGCCAGCAGGCGCTCTCAGGGGGTTCCCTACGAGCAGTACTTC
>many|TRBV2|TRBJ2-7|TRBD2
CASTGTSGSYEQYF
TGTGCCAGCACCGGGACTAGCGGGTCCTACGAGCAGTACTTC
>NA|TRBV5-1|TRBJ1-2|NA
CASSLSGKNNGYTF
TGCGCCAGCAGCTTGAGCGGGAAAAACAATGGCTACACCTTC
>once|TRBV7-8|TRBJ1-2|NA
CASSPSSLYGYTF
TGTGCCAGCAGCCCCTCCAGTCTCTATGGCTACACCTTC
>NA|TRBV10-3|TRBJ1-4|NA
CAISAREGGHKSPNEKLFF
TGTGCCATCAGTGCTCGGGAGGGGGGCCACAAGTCCCCTAATGAAAAACTGTTTTTT
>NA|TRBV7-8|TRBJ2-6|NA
CASSLDVDPGGGSGANALTF
TGTGCCAGCAGCTTAGATGTTGATCCAGGGGGAGGTTCTGGGGCCAACGCCCTGACCTTC
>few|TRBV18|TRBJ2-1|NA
CASSIGVVLDEQFF
TGTGCCAGCTCCATTGGGGTAGTCTTGGATGAGCAGTTCTTC
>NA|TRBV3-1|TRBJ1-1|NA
CASSFLSQNTEAFF
TGTGCCAGCAGCTTCCTAAGCCAGAACACTGAAGCTTTCTTT
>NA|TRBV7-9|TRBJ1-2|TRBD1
CASSPSAGQGWGYTF
TGTGCCAGCAGCCCCTCCGCGGGACAGGGGTGGGGCTACACCTTC
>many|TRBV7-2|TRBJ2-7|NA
CASSRGGASTYEQYF
TGTGCCAGCAGCCGCGGGGGCGCTTCGACCTACGAGCAGTACTTC
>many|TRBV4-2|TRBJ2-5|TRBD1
CASSHLDRGQETQYF
TGTGCCAGCAGCCACCTCGACAGGGGGCAAGAGACCCAGTACTTC
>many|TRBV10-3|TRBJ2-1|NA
CAISEGTLEQFF
TGTGCCATCAGTGAGGGGACTCTTGAGCAGTTCTTC
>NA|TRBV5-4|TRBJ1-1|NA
CASSLGGRGMSTEAFF
TGTGCCAGCAGCTTGGGGGGAAGGGGGATGAGCACTGAAGCTTTCTTT
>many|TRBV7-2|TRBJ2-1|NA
CASSPRTPGPANEQFF
TGTGCCAGCAGCCCAAGGACCCCGGGACCCGCCAATGAGCAGTTCTTC
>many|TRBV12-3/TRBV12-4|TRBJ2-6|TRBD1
CASRGTGGAGEKGANVLTF
TGTGCCAGCAGAGGGACAGGGGGCGCGGGAGAGAAAGGGGCCAACGTCCTGACTTTC
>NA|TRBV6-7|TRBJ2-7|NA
CASSPPLQYF
TGTGCCAGCAGTCCCCCGCTCCAGTACTTC
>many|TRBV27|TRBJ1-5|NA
CASTSGPGRDQPQHF
TGTGCCAGCACATCGGGACCCGGGAGGGATCAGCCCCAGCATTTT
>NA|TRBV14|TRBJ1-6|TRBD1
CASSQSRDRAYNSPLHF
TGTGCCAGCAGCCAGTCCCGGGACAGGGCATATAATTCACCCCTCCACTTT
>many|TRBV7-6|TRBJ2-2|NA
CASSLVRGGTGELFF
TGTGCCAGCAGCTTAGTTAGAGGGGGCACCGGGGAGCTGTTTTTT
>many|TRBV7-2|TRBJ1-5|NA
CASSLAGGGVAQPQHF
TGTGCCAGCAGCTTAGCGGGGGGAGGGGTTGCTCAGCCCCAGCATTTT
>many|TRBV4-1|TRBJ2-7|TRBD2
CASSLGTSATYEQYF
TGCGCCAGCAGCCTGGGGACTAGCGCAACCTACGAGCAGTACTTC
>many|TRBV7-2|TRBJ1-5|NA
CASSPGGQPQHF
TGTGCCAGCAGCCCCGGGGGGCAGCCCCAGCATTTT
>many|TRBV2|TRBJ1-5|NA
CASSEGRGNQPQHF
TGTGCCAGCAGTGAGGGCCGGGGCAATCAGCCCCAGCATTTT
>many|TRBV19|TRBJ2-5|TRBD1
CASSTGDSLQETQYF
TGTGCCAGTAGTACCGGGGACAGTCTTCAAGAGACCCAGTACTTC
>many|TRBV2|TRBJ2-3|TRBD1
CASIPTGTGSTDTQYF
TGTGCCAGCATTCCGACCGGGACAGGGAGCACAGATACGCAGTATTTT
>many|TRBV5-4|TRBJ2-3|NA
CASSPDPNTDTQYF
TGTGCCAGCAGCCCGGACCCAAACACAGATACGCAGTATTTT
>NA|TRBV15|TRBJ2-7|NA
CATSSEGTAYEQYF
TGTGCCACCAGCAGCGAGGGCACAGCCTACGAGCAGTACTTC
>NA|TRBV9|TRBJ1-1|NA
CASSVGAFF
TGTGCCAGCAGCGTCGGAGCTTTCTTT
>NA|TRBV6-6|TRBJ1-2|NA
CASSHGMGGSGYTF
TGTGCCAGCAGTCACGGTATGGGGGGAAGTGGCTACACCTTC
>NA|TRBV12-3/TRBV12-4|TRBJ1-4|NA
CASTNWIGGNGKLFF
TGTGCCAGCACTAATTGGATAGGGGGAAATGGAAAACTGTTTTTT
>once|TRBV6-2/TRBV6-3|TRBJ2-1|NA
CASSYEKYNEQFF
TGTGCCAGCAGTTACGAGAAATACAATGAGCAGTTCTTC
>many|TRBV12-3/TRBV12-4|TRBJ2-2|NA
CASSLAGNSGGELFF
TGTGCCAGCAGTTTGGCGGGAAATTCGGGCGGGGAGCTGTTTTTT